What follows are 6 T cell receptor beta chains derived from one specimen sequenced in a study of shared clonotypes between healthy human individuals. The data were produced by immunoSEQ multiplex PCR, yet TCRdb's version contains in-frame clones alone and is incomplete. Among about 2.4 million clones, approximately 93% were seen once, and the ten largest hold 0.35% to 0.45%. The sample was naive CD4+ T cells from PBMCs. The subset here: CD45RA+ positively selected. All receptors derive from a man younger than 30 in good health. Some clones in this sample may be carry-over from other donors' samples.

The chain carries TRBV7-3 and TRBJ2-1; tentative D call: TRBD2 (6 bases). CDR1 is SGHTA and CDR2 is FQGTGA in the germline V gene. This CDR3 is built from 18 residues. V shed 0 bases and J shed 1 base, with 16 bases lying between them. The CDR3 here is CASSLTGAGTYSYNEQFF. CDR3 coding DNA: TGTGCCAGCAGCTTAACAGGGGCCGGGACTTATTCCTACAATGAGCAGTTCTTC. Supplemented by reference TRBV7-3 and TRBJ2-1, the full variable domain reads GAGVSQTPSNKVTEKGKYVELRCDPISGHTALYWYRQSLGQGPEFLIYFQGTGAADDSGLPNDRFFAVRPEGSVSTLKIQRTERGDSAVYLCASSLTGAGTYSYNEQFFGPGTRLTVL.

The rearrangement links TRBV7-9 to TRBJ2-2; 8 nucleotides agree with TRBD1. With 2 bases clipped from V and 7 bases from J, the junction kept 6 bases outside the gene matches. CDR3 length: 15 amino acids. Germline V gives CDR1 SEHNR, CDR2 FQNEAQ (reference sequence). CDR3 in DNA: TGTGCCAGCAGCTTAACGAGACAGGGGATCGGGGAGCTGTTTTTT. Protein: CASSLTRQGIGELFF. Full variable domain (remainder filled in from reference TRBV7-9 and TRBJ2-2): DTGVSQNPRHKITKRGQNVTFRCDPISEHNRLYWYRQTLGQGPEFLTYFQNEAQLEKSRLLSDRFSAERPKGSFSTLEIQRTEQGDSAMYLCASSLTRQGIGELFFGEGSRLTVL.

The chain employs TRBV7-2 and TRBJ1-1; D is undetermined. V dropped 5 bases and J dropped 2 bases, with 15 bases sitting between them. Germline CDR1 SGHTA, CDR2 FQGNSA. This CDR3 has 15 amino acids. The DNA for the CDR3 is TGTGCCAGCAGCCTTTCGCCGCGGGGTAACACTGAAGCTTTCTTT. Translated: CASSLSPRGNTEAFF. The full variable domain, in which reference TRBV7-2 and TRBJ1-1 provide the parts outside the CDR3, is GAGVSQSPSNKVTEKGKDVELRCDPISGHTALYWYRQSLGQGLEFLIYFQGNSAPDKSGLPSDRFSAERTGGSVSTLTIQRTQQEDSAVYLCASSLSPRGNTEAFFGQGTRLTVV.

CDR3 sequence reads: CASSFIGGLLGGYTF. CDR3 DNA: TGTGCCAGCAGTTTTATTGGCGGTCTCCTTGGCGGCTACACCTTC. The J gene is TRBJ1-2, the V gene TRBV28; D gene unclear. The CDR3 consists of 15 residues. V lost 3 bases, J lost 8 bases, and 19 bases lay in between. Germline-derived CDR1 and CDR2 are MDHEN and SYDVKM.

This rearrangement joins TRBV7-9 to TRBJ2-5; 7 bases fit TRBD1. The CDR3 is 16 amino acids. J gave up 2 bases and V 4 bases, and 10 bases lay outside the gene matches. From germline, CDR1 is SEHNR and CDR2 FQNEAQ (reference sequence). The DNA of the CDR3 is TGTGCCAGCAGCTCCCGACAGGGCCCAATACAAGAGACCCAGTACTTC. Amino acids: CASSSRQGPIQETQYF. The complete variable domain, with remaining parts taken from reference TRBV7-9 and TRBJ2-5, reads DTGVSQNPRHKITKRGQNVTFRCDPISEHNRLYWYRQTLGQGPEFLTYFQNEAQLEKSRLLSDRFSAERPKGSFSTLEIQRTEQGDSAMYLCASSSRQGPIQETQYFGPGTRLLVL.

This chain connects TRBV19 to TRBJ2-7; the match to TRBD2 covers 13 bases. V was pared by 1 base and J by 1 base, with 4 bases of the junction left unmatched. CDR1 is LNHDA and CDR2 is SQIVND in the germline V gene (reference sequence). This CDR3 region has 17 residues. The CDR3 nucleotides are TGTGCCAGTAGTATAGGTGGACTAGCGGGAGATTCCTACGAGCAGTACTTC. It specifies CASSIGGLAGDSYEQYF.